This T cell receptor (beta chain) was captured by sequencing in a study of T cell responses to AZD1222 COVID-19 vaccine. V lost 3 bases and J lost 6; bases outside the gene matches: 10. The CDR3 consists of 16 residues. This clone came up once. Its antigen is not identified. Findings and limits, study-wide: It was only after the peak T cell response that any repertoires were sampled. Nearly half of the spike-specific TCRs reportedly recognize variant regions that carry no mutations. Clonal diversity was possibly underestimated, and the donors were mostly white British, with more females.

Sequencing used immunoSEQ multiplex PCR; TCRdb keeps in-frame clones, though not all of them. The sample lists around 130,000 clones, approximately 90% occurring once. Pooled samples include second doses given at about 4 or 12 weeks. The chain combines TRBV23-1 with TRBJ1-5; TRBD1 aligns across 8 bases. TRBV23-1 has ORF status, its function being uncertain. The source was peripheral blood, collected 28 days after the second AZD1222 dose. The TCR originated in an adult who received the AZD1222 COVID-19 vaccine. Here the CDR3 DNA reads TGCGCCAGCAGTCAGCCCCCCGGACAGGGACTTCAGCCCCAGCATTTT. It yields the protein CASSQPPGQGLQPQHF.